Following are 4 T cell receptor beta chains from one sample sequenced in a study of Ad26.COV2.S vaccination and SARS-CoV-2 variants. Treatment meaning: around 19 received Ad26.COV2.S at low or high dose, single or two shots; a few received placebo; per-sample allocation not given. Sampling was done on day 63 after the first vaccine or placebo injection. Some clones are missing from TCRdb's copy, which holds only in-frame ones; the method was immunoSEQ multiplex PCR. The profile shows 350,000 to 400,000 clones, approximately 89% of them singletons. This specimen was peripheral blood, taken in a trial of Ad26.COV2.S vaccine versus placebo. All receptors derive from a person aged 18-60 years who received the Ad26.COV2.S COVID-19 vaccine or a placebo.

The chain links TRBV6-4 to TRBJ2-3; 9 bases map to TRBD2. Germline-derived CDR1 and CDR2 are MRHNA and SNTAGT. V was pared by 3 bases and J by 6 bases, with 4 bases of the junction left unmatched. This CDR3 is built from 14 residues. CDR3 sequence reads: CASSEGLASDTQYF. CDR3 DNA: TGTGCCAGCAGTGAGGGACTAGCTTCGGATACGCAGTATTTT.

This clone was seen once. The chain employs TRBV4-1 and TRBJ2-3, with D tentatively TRBD1 or TRBD2 (5 bases each). The CDR3 has 15 residues. V gave up 1 base and J gave up 4 bases, with 12 bases separating them. Germline V CDR1 and CDR2: MGHRA, YSYEKL. The CDR3 coding sequence is TGCGCCAGCAGCCAAGTTCGAGGGGTTTCAGATACGCAGTATTTT. Its protein is CASSQVRGVSDTQYF.

The chain has TRBV18 and TRBJ2-1, with 9 nucleotides matching TRBD2. J was trimmed by 2 bases and V by 2 bases; bases with no gene match: 1. CDR3 length equals 15 residues. Germline CDR1 and CDR2: KGHSH and LQKENI. CDR3 sequence reads: CASSPAGGPYNEQFF. The CDR3 DNA reads TGTGCCAGCTCACCAGCGGGAGGGCCCTACAATGAGCAGTTCTTC.

The chain carries TRBV30 and TRBJ1-5, with 8 bases aligning to TRBD1. The CDR3 runs 13 residues. Germline CDR1 reads GTSNPN; CDR2 reads SVGIG (reference sequence). V gave up 4 bases and J gave up 7 bases; unmatched junction bases: 6. The CDR3 coding sequence is TGTGCCTGGACTGGACAGGGTGGGCAGCCCCAGCATTTT. Amino acids: CAWTGQGGQPQHF.